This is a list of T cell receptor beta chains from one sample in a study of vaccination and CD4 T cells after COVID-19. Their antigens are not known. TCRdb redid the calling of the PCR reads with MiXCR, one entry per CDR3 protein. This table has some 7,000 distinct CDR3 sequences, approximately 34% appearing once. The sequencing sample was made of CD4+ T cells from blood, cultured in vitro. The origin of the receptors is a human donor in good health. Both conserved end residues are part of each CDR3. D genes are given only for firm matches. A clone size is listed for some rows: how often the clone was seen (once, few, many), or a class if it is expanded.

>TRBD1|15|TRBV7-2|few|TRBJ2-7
CASSSRQGPAGEQYF
TGTGCCAGCAGCTCGCGACAGGGGCCGGCAGGGGAGCAGTACTTC
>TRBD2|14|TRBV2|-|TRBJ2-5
CASSVLAGEETQYF
TGTGCCAGCAGTGTACTAGCGGGAGAAGAGACCCAGTACTTC
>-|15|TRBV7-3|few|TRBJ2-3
CASSLQPVSADTQYF
TGTGCCAGCAGCTTACAACCGGTTAGTGCAGATACGCAGTATTTT
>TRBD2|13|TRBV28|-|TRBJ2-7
CASSGLAVGEQYF
TGTGCCAGCAGTGGGCTAGCGGTCGGCGAGCAGTACTTC
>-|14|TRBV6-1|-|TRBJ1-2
CASSQLRGNYGYTF
TGTGCCAGCAGCCAACTCAGGGGAAACTATGGCTACACCTTC
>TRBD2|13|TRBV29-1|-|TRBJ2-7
CSAGGGEGYEQYF
TGCAGCGCCGGTGGCGGGGAGGGCTACGAGCAGTACTTC
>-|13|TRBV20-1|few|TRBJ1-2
CSARKGANYGYTF
TGCAGTGCTAGAAAGGGGGCTAACTATGGCTACACCTTC
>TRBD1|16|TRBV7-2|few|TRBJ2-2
CASSLLQGMGTGELFF
TGTGCCAGCAGCCTGCTACAGGGGATGGGCACCGGGGAGCTGTTTTTT
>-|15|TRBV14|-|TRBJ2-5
CASSDRRGSRETQYF
TGTGCCAGCAGCGACAGACGAGGGTCTCGGGAGACCCAGTACTTC
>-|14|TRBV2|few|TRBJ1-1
CASSRGRWNTEAFF
TGTGCCAGCAGCCGAGGACGGTGGAACACTGAAGCTTTCTTT
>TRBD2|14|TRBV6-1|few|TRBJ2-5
CASSEAGLQETQYF
TGTGCCAGCAGTGAAGCGGGACTACAAGAGACCCAGTACTTC
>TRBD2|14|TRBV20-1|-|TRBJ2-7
CSARTSGRTYEQYF
TGCAGTGCACGGACTAGCGGGAGGACCTACGAGCAGTACTTC
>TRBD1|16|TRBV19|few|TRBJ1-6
CASTSMAGGAYSPLHF
TGTGCCAGTACCTCTATGGCAGGGGGCGCATATTCACCCCTCCACTTT
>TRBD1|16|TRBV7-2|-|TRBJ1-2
CASSLGGGGAFYGYTF
TGTGCCAGCAGCTTAGGGGGAGGGGGCGCGTTCTATGGCTACACCTTC
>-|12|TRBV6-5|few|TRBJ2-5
CASSYRGETQYF
TGTGCCAGCAGTTACCGAGGAGAGACCCAGTACTTC
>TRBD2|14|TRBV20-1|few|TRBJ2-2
CSARGLAPTGELFF
TGCAGTGCTAGGGGACTAGCCCCCACCGGGGAGCTGTTTTTT
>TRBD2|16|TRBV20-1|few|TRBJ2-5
CSASTNQAGGLETQYF
TGCAGTGCTAGCACCAATCAAGCGGGAGGGTTAGAGACCCAGTACTTC
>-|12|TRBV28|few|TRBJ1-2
CASIKGGYGYTF
TGTGCCAGCATCAAGGGAGGGTATGGCTACACCTTC
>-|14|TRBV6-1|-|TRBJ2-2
CASSPLRATGELFF
TGTGCCAGCAGTCCTTTAAGGGCCACCGGGGAGCTGTTTTTT
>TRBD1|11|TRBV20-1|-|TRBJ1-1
CSARDRPEAFF
TGCAGTGCTAGGGACAGGCCTGAAGCTTTCTTT
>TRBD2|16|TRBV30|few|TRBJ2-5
CAWSGLAGGPEETQYF
TGTGCCTGGAGTGGACTAGCGGGAGGGCCTGAGGAGACCCAGTACTTC
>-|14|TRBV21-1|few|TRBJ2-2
CASSKGGRTGELFF
TGTGCCAGCAGCAAAGGGGGACGGACCGGGGAGCTGTTTTTT
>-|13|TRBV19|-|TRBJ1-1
CASSLDGNAEAFF
TGTGCCAGTAGTTTGGACGGGAACGCTGAAGCTTTCTTT
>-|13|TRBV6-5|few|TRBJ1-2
CASSSQGPNGYTF
TGTGCCAGCAGTTCACAGGGTCCCAATGGCTACACCTTC
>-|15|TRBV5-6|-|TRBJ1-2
CASSEDLAQARGYTF
TGTGCCAGCAGCGAGGATCTGGCCCAGGCGAGAGGCTACACCTTC
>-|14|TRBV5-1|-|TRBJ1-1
CASSSRRATTEAFF
TGCGCCAGCAGCTCGCGACGGGCTACCACTGAAGCTTTCTTT
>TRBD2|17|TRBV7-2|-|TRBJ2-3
CASSLSGTSGSTDTQYF
TGTGCCAGCAGCTTATCCGGGACTAGCGGTAGCACAGATACGCAGTATTTT
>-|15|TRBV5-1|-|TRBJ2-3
CASSLGHARTDTQYF
TGCGCCAGCAGCTTGGGCCACGCCCGCACAGATACGCAGTATTTT
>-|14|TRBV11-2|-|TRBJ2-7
CASSFLSGSYEQYF
TGTGCCAGCAGCTTTCTATCGGGGTCCTACGAGCAGTACTTC
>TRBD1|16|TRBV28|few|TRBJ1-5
CASSLGTGVRNQPQHF
TGTGCCAGCAGTTTAGGGACAGGGGTTCGCAATCAGCCCCAGCATTTT
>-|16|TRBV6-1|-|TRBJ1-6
CASSAAQSSYNSPLHF
TGTGCCAGCAGTGCCGCACAGAGCTCCTATAATTCACCCCTCCACTTT
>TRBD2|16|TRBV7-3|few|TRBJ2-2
CASSRTSGSVTGELFF
TGTGCCAGCAGCCGGACTAGCGGGAGTGTGACCGGGGAGCTGTTTTTT
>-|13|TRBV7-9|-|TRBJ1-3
CASSPNSGNTIYF
TGTGCCAGCAGCCCTAACTCTGGAAACACCATATATTTT
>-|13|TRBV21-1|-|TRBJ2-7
CASSKEGAYEQYF
TGTGCCAGCAGCAAAGAGGGGGCCTACGAGCAGTACTTC
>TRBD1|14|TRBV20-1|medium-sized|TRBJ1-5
CSASGGGVQQPQHF
TGCAGTGCTAGTGGAGGGGGCGTCCAACAGCCCCAGCATTTT
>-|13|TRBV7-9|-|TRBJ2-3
CASSLSGTDTQYF
TGTGCCAGCAGCTTATCTGGCACAGATACGCAGTATTTT
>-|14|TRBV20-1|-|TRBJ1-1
CSARDPRQDTEAFF
TGCAGTGCTAGAGATCCGCGGCAGGACACTGAAGCTTTCTTT
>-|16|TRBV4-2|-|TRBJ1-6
CASSQAHRGGDLSLHF
TGTGCCAGCAGCCAGGCCCATAGGGGGGGGGATTTATCCCTCCACTTT
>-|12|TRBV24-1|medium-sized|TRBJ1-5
CATGGLAGPQHF
TGTGCCACCGGCGGTCTAGCAGGGCCCCAGCATTTT
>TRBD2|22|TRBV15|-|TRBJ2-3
CATSKDIGVELAGVVGTDTQYF
TGTGCCACCAGCAAAGATATTGGGGTGGAACTAGCGGGAGTGGTGGGCACAGATACGCAGTATTTT
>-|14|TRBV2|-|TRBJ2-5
CASSVGGPWESQYF
TGTGCCAGCAGTGTCGGCGGTCCTTGGGAAAGCCAGTACTTC
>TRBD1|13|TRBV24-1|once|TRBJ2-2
CATGTGSTGELFF
TGTGCCACCGGGACAGGGAGCACCGGGGAGCTGTTTTTT
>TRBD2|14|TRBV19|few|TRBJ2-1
CASSRTSVYNEQFF
TGTGCCAGTTCTAGGACTAGCGTATACAATGAGCAGTTCTTC
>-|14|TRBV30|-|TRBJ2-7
CAWTVGVGPYEQYF
TGTGCCTGGACCGTCGGGGTTGGGCCCTACGAGCAGTACTTC
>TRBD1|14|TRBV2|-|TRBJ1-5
CASRLGQSNQPQHF
TGTGCCAGCAGATTGGGACAGAGTAATCAGCCCCAGCATTTT
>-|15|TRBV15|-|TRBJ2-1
CATSRDNFNYNEQFF
TGTGCCACCAGCAGGGATAATTTTAACTACAATGAGCAGTTCTTC